This T cell receptor (beta chain) was observed in a study of tissue T cells after allogeneic stem cell transplantation. Notes on the study in general: Blood and spleen captured only part of the tissue TCR repertoire. The patient cohort was small and clinically heterogeneous, with limited sampling depth. Anatomically similar tissues had similar TCR repertoires within each patient.

Data came from immunoSEQ multiplex PCR; TCRdb stores just in-frame clones and leaves some out. This sample has some 4,000 clones, with around half found just once. The CDR3 length is 12 residues. The V end lost 3 bases, the J end lost 6 bases, and 7 bases lay between the germline ends. Germline V gene lookup returns CDR1 SNHLY and CDR2 FYNGKV (reference sequence). Time point: mouse harvest day 7 after allogeneic transplant. Mouse grafts combined 10^7 T-cell-depleted bone marrow cells with 10^6 splenic CD5+ T cells. Turning to this clone: Its antigen is unknown. Gene names and germline match the mouse. The read halts 1 residue ahead of the CDR3 end, with the missing end drawn from the germline J gene.

Material: lymph node tissue. The source is a female BALB/c mouse given C57BL/6 T cells with graft-versus-host disease after an allogeneic hematopoietic cell transplant. The chain recombines TRBV3 with TRBJ2-5, with D uncertain. The part of the CDR3 DNA that was read is TGTGCCAGCAGCTTGACAACGGACACCCAGTAC. Its protein product is CASSLTTDTQY. The whole CDR3 protein is CASSLTTDTQYF.